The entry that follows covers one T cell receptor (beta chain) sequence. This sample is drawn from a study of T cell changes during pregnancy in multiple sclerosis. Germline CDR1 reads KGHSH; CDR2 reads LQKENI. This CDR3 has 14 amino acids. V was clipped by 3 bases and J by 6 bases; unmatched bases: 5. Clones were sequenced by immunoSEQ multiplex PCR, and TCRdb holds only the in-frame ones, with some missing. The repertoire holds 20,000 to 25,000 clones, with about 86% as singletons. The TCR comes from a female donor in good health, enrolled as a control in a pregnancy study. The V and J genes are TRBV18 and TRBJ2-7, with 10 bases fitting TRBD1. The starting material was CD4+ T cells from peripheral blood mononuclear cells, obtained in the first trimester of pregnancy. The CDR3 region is CASSPGQGSIEQYF. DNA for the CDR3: TGTGCCAGCTCACCGGGACAGGGGTCAATCGAGCAGTACTTC.